Listed here are 11 T cell receptor beta chains from one sample, sequenced in a study of blood T cell repertoires in COVID-19. TCRdb keeps only in-frame clones here, not all; method: immunoSEQ multiplex PCR. This table holds some 170,000 clones, around three quarters found once. What was sequenced was peripheral blood. The receptors were gathered from a man in his sixties with acute or convalescent COVID-19.

The CDR3 nucleotides are TGTGCCAGCAGCTACAAGGAGGGTATGGATGGCTACACCTTC. Protein sequence: CASSYKEGMDGYTF. This chain links TRBV7-9 with TRBJ1-2, with D unclear. The CDR3 loop spans 14 amino acids. Germline CDR1 SEHNR, CDR2 FQNEAQ (reference sequence). Trimming took 4 bases from V and 6 from J, leaving 15 bases between them.

This chain links TRBV6-5 with TRBJ1-5, with D unresolved. The CDR3 spans 15 residues. V gave up 2 bases and J gave up 1 base, with 9 bases separating them. The germline V gene encodes CDR1 MNHEY and CDR2 SVGAGI. The CDR3 protein is CASSYAGNSNQPQHF. CDR3 coding DNA: TGTGCCAGCAGTTACGCAGGCAACAGCAATCAGCCCCAGCATTTT.

This chain links TRBV9 with TRBJ1-6; 7 bases fit TRBD1. The germline V gene has CDR1 SGDLS and CDR2 YYNGEE. CDR3 length: 16 amino acids. J was trimmed by 3 bases and V by 4 bases; bases with no gene match: 7. The CDR3 region has the DNA TGTGCCAGCAGCCTCGGACAGGTTAGCTATAATTCACCCCTCCACTTT. This gives the protein CASSLGQVSYNSPLHF. The full variable domain, in which reference TRBV9 and TRBJ1-6 provide the parts outside the CDR3, is DSGVTQTPKHLITATGQRVTLRCSPRSGDLSVYWYQQSLDQGLQFLIQYYNGEERAKGNILERFSAQQFPDLHSELNLSSLELGDSALYFCASSLGQVSYNSPLHFGNGTRLTVT.

The chain has TRBV12-5 and TRBJ2-1, with 10 bases lining up with TRBD1. This CDR3 is built from 15 residues. The J segment lost 6 bases and the V segment lost 7 bases, leaving 9 bases of the junction unmatched. Germline V lookup: CDR1 LGHNT, CDR2 FRNRAP. Written as DNA, the CDR3 is TGTGCTAGTGCGAGGGGGACAGGGGCAATCAATGAGCAGTTCTTC. This encodes CASARGTGAINEQFF.

The chain carries TRBV29-1 and TRBJ1-2; D gene unclear. Germline assignment: CDR1 SQVTM and CDR2 ANQGSEA. CDR3 length: 14 residues. The germline V and J ends were trimmed by 8 bases and 6 bases, with 22 bases remaining between them. CDR3 loop: CSSEHGLEGDGYTF. The DNA of the CDR3 is TGCAGCTCAGAACACGGATTAGAGGGCGATGGCTACACCTTC.

This clone has a handful of counts. The rearrangement joins TRBV12-3 or TRBV12-4 to TRBJ2-2; D is ambiguous. This CDR3 is built from 13 residues. V lost 7 bases, J lost 1 base, and 7 bases lay in between. The CDR3 sequence: CASKRRNTGELFF. The CDR3 DNA sequence: TGTGCCAGCAAGCGAAGGAACACCGGGGAGCTGTTTTTT.

CDR3: CASSPGQGKQPQHF. In DNA, the CDR3 is TGTGCCAGCTCACCGGGACAGGGTAAACAGCCCCAGCATTTT. The chain has TRBV18 and TRBJ1-5; 9 bases fit TRBD1. The CDR3 contains 14 residues. CDR1 and CDR2 (germline): KGHSH, LQKENI. V lost 3 bases to trimming and J lost 7 bases; unmatched junction nucleotides: 4.

This sequence joins TRBV6-6 and TRBJ1-1; unclear D gene. Deletions cut 2 bases from V and 7 bases from J, with 11 bases between. Germline V lookup: CDR1 MNHNY, CDR2 SVGAGI (reference sequence). The CDR3 spans 13 residues. DNA for the CDR3: TGTGCCAGCAGTTACGCGGCCCCCCATGAAGCTTTCTTT. As protein: CASSYAAPHEAFF.

The chain uses TRBV5-5 and TRBJ2-5; TRBD2 matches at 11 bases. Germline CDR1 is SGHKS and CDR2 is YYEKEE (reference sequence). Trimming at V came to 4 bases and at J to 0 bases, leaving 5 bases not matched to a gene. The CDR3 is 16 residues long. CDR3: CASSPGLAANQETQYF. As DNA, the CDR3 is TGTGCCAGCAGCCCGGGACTAGCGGCCAACCAAGAGACCCAGTACTTC. The full variable domain, completed using reference TRBV5-5 and TRBJ2-5, is DAGVTQSPTHLIKTRGQQVTLRCSPISGHKSVSWYQQVLGQGPQFIFQYYEKEERGRGNFPDRFSARQFPNYSSELNVNALLLGDSALYLCASSPGLAANQETQYFGPGTRLLVL.

V usage is TRBV3-1 (or the pseudogene TRBV3-2) and J usage is TRBJ2-1, with D unresolved. CDR1 is LGHDT, CDR2 YNNKEL, per germline (reference sequence). V lost 6 bases, J lost 9 bases, and 9 bases lay in between. The CDR3 totals 11 residues. The CDR3 is CASSAPGEQFF. Here the CDR3 DNA reads TGTGCCAGCAGTGCCCCGGGTGAGCAGTTCTTC.

V and J are TRBV27 and TRBJ2-7; a weak D match, TRBD1 (6 bases). The CDR3 is 13 residues long. V shed 7 bases and J shed 2 bases, with 12 bases lying between them. Germline CDR1 MNHEY, CDR2 SMNVEV (reference sequence). The CDR3 DNA reads TGTGCCAGCAAGCCGACAGGCCCCTACGAGCAGTACTTC. Translation gives CASKPTGPYEQYF.